The clone carrying this T cell receptor (beta chain) was detected a few times. The entry originates in a study of blood T cell repertoires in COVID-19. Study details: There were acute and convalescent COVID-19 samples, and they came from the United States, Italy and Spain.

This CDR3 is built from 15 residues. Trimming cost V 6 bases and J 5 bases; bases outside gene matches: 5. Germline V CDR1 and CDR2: KGHSH, LQKENI. Authors' processing steps: Cell counts per sample came from amplifying reference gene primers. Clones were sequenced by immunoSEQ multiplex PCR, and TCRdb holds only the in-frame ones, with some missing. Clone size and V and J calls were adopted from that table, with D and trimming inferred from the DNA. The data hold more than 95,000 clones, with approximately 80% observed a single time. The specimen sequenced was peripheral blood. The sequence was obtained from a man in his 60s with acute or convalescent COVID-19. The chain is built from TRBV18 and TRBJ1-6; 9 nucleotides align to TRBD1. The CDR3, as DNA: TGTGCCAGCTCGCCGGGACAGGGAGATAATTCACCCCTCCACTTT. Translated, it gives CASSPGQGDNSPLHF.